This T cell receptor (beta chain) was retrieved from a study of T cells of healthy individuals (dated by TCRdb to the late 2010s). Remarks on this clonotype: Its antigen is still unknown. Qualities for individual bases were not recorded, and no much larger clone is one base off.

The library came from 5' RACE. TCRdb shows the sequencer as Illumina MiSeq. TCRdb reprocessing: public reads trimmed at Q25 with fastp, clones called with MiXCR, in-frame beta chains kept. Each entry is one CDR3 protein sequence, shown with its most common DNA and genes. In this sample the table shows over 95,000 distinct CDR3 sequences, approximately 16% of which occur a single time. 6.2% of the sample is taken by the ten largest. Deletion took 2 bases off V and 6 bases off J, with a span of 10 bases between the germline ends. CDR1 is given as GTSNPN and CDR2 as SVGIG, both from the germline V gene (reference sequence). The CDR3 has 13 amino acids, counting the end cysteine and phenylalanine. Of the read, only the CDR3 DNA is kept; its 39 bases are in frame from base 1.

The chain joins TRBV30 to TRBJ2-2; the best D guess is TRBD2, with 5 bases matching. The sequence was collected from a human donor in good health. The bases read TGTGCCTGGAGTATGAGGGATGCCGGGGAGCTGTTTTTT. It specifies CAWSMRDAGELFF.